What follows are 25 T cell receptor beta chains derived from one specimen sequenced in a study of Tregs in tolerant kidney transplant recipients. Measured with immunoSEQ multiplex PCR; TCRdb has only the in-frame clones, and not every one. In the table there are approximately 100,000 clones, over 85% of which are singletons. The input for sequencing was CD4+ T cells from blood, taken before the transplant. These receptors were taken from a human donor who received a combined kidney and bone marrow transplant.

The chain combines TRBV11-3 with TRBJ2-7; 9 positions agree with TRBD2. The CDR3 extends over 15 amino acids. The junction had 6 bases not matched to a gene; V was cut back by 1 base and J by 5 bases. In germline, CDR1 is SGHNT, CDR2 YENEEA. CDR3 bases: TGTGCCAGCAGCTTAGTATCTAGCGGGACCAACGAGCAGTACTTC. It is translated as CASSLVSSGTNEQYF.

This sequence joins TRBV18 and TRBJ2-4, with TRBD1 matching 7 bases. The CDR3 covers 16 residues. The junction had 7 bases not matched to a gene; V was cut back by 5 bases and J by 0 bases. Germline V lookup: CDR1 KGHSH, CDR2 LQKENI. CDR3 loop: CASSSGTDLAKNIQYF. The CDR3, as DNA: TGTGCCAGCTCATCCGGGACAGATCTAGCCAAAAACATTCAGTACTTC.

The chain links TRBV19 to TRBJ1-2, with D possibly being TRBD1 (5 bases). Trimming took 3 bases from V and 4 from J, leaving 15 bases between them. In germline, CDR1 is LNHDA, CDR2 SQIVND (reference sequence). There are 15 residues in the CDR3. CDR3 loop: CASSIGAGRTYGYTF. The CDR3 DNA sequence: TGTGCCAGTAGTATCGGGGCGGGACGGACCTATGGCTACACCTTC.

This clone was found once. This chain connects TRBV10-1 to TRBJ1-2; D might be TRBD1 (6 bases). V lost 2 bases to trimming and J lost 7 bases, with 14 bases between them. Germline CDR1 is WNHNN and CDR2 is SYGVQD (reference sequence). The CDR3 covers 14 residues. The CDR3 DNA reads TGCGCCAGCAGTGAGGGGGGGGGCTCCGGTGGCTACACCTTC. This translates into CASSEGGGSGGYTF.

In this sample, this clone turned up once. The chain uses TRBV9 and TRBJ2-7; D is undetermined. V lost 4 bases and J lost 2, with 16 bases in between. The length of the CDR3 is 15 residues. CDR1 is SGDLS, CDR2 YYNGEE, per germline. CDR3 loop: CASSPQVTAAYEQYF. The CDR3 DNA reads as TGTGCCAGCAGCCCGCAGGTAACTGCTGCCTACGAGCAGTACTTC.

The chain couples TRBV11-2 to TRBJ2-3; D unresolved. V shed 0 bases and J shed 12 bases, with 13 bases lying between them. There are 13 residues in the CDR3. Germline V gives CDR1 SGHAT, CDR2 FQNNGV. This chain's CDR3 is CASSLDLERRQYF. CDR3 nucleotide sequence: TGTGCCAGCAGCTTAGATTTAGAGAGGCGCCAGTATTTT.

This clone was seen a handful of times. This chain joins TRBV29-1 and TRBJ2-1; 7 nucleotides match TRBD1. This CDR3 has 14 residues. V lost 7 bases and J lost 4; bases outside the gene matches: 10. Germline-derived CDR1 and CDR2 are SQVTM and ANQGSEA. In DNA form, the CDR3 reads TGCAGCGCCACGTCGGACAGGCGGTACAATGAGCAGTTCTTC. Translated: CSATSDRRYNEQFF.

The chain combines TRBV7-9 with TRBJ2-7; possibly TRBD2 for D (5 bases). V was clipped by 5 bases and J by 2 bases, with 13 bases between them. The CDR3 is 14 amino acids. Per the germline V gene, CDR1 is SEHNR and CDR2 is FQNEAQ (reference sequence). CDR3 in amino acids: CASSPGVRPYEQYF. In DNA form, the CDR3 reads TGTGCCAGCAGCCCCGGGGTCAGGCCCTACGAGCAGTACTTC.

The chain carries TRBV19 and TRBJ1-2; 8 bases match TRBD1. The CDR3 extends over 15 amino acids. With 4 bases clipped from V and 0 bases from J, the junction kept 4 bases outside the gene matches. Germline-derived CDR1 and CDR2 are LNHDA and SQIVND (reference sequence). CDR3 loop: CASSNRQGPNYGYTF. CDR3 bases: TGTGCCAGTAGTAACCGACAGGGGCCTAACTATGGCTACACCTTC.

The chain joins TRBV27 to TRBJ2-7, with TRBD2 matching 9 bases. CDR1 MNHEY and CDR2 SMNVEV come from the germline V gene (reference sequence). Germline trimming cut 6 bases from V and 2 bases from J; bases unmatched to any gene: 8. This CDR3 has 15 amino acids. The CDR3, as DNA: TGTGCCAGCAGAATACTAGCGGGTGGGGCCTACGAGCAGTACTTC. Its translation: CASRILAGGAYEQYF.

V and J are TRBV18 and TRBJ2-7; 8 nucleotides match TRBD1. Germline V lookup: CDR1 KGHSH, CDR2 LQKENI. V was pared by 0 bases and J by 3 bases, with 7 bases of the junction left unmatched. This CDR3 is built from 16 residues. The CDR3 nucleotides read TGTGCCAGCTCACCACCGGGACAGGTTAGGTACTACGAGCAGTACTTC. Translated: CASSPPGQVRYYEQYF.

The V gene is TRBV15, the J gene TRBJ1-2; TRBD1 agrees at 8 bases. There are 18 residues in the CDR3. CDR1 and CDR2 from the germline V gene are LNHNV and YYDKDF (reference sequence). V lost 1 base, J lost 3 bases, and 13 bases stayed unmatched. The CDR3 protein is CATSRATIAGGYYYGYTF. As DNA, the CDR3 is TGTGCCACCAGCAGAGCCACTATAGCAGGGGGCTATTACTATGGCTACACCTTC.

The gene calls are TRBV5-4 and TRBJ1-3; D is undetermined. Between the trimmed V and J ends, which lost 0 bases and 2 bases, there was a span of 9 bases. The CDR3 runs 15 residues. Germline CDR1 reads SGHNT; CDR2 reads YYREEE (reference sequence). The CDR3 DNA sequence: TGTGCCAGCAGCTTGGGCGGGAGGGCTGGAAACACCATATATTTT. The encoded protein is CASSLGGRAGNTIYF.

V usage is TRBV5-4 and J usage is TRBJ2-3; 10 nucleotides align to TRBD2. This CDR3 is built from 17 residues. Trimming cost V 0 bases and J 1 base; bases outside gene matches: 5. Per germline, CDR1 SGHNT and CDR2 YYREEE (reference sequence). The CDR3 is CASSLGLAGSGTDTQYF. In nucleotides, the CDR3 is TGTGCCAGCAGCTTGGGACTAGCGGGTTCAGGCACAGATACGCAGTATTTT.

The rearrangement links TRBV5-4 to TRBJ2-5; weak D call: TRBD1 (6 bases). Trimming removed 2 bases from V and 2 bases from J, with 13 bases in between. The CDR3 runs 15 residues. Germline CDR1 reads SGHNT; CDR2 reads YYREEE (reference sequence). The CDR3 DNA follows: TGTGCCAGCAGCTTACCCGGGACAACACAAGAGACCCAGTACTTC. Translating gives CASSLPGTTQETQYF.

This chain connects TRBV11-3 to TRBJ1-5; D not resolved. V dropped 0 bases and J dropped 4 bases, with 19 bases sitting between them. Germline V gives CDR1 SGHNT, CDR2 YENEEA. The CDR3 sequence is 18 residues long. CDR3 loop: CASSLDEGPGKKNQPQHF. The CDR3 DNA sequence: TGTGCCAGCAGCTTAGATGAAGGGCCCGGGAAAAAAAATCAGCCCCAGCATTTT.

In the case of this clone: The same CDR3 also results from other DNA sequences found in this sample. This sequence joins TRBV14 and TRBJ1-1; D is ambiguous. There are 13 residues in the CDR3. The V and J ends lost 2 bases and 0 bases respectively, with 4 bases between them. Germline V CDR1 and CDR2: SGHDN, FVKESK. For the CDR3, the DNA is TGTGCCAGCAGCCAATCTGTGAACACTGAAGCTTTCTTT. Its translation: CASSQSVNTEAFF.

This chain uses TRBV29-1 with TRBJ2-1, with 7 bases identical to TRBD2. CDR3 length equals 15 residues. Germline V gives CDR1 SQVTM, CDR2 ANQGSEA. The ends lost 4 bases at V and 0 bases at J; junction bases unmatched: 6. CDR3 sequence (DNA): TGCAGCGTTGGTAGCGGGCGATACTCCTACAATGAGCAGTTCTTC. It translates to CSVGSGRYSYNEQFF.

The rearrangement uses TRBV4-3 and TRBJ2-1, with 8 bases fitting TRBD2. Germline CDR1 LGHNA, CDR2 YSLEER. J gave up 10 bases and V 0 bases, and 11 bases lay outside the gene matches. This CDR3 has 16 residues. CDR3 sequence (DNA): TGCGCCAGCAGCCAAGATTTCCGACGGGGGGGTAGGGAGCAGTTCTTC. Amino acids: CASSQDFRRGGREQFF.

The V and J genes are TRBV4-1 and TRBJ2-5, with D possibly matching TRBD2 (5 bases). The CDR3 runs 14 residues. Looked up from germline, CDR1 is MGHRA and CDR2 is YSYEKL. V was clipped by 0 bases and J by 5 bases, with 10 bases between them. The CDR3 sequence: CASSQDGVRETQYF. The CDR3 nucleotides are TGCGCCAGCAGCCAAGACGGGGTCCGGGAGACCCAGTACTTC.

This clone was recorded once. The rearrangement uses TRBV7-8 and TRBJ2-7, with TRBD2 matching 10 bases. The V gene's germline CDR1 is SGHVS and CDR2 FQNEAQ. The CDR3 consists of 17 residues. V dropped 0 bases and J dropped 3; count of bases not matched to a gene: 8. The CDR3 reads CASSLARSLAGIYEQYF. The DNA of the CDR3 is TGTGCCAGCAGCTTAGCGAGGTCACTAGCGGGAATCTACGAGCAGTACTTC.

CDR3 in DNA: TGCGCCAGCAGCCGGGCCCGGGATTCCTTTTCTGGGGCCAACGTCCTGACTTTC. Translated: CASSRARDSFSGANVLTF. V usage is TRBV4-3 and J usage is TRBJ2-6, with a possible D match to TRBD2 (5 bases). Per germline, CDR1 LGHNA and CDR2 YSLEER. The germline V and J ends were trimmed by 4 bases and 1 base, with 17 bases remaining between them. The CDR3 contains 18 residues.

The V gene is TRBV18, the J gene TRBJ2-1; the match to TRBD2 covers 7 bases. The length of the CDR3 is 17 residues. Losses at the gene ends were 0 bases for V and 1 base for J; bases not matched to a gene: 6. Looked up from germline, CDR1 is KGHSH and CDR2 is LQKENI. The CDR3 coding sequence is TGTGCCAGCTCACCACCGGGCGGGAGAGGGTCCTACAATGAGCAGTTCTTC. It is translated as CASSPPGGRGSYNEQFF.

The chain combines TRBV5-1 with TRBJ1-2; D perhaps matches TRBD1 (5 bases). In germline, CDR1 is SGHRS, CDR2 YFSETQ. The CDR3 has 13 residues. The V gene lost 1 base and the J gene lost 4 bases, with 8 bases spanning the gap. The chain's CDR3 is CASSLSDSYGYTF. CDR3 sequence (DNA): TGCGCCAGCAGCTTGAGTGACAGCTATGGCTACACCTTC.

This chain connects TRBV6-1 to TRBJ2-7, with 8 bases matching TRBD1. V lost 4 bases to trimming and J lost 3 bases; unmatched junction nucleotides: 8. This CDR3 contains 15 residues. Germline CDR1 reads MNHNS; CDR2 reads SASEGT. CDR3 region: CASSVAGQGLYEQYF. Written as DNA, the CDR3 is TGTGCCAGCAGTGTCGCCGGACAGGGTCTCTACGAGCAGTACTTC.